Listed below are T cell receptor beta chains from one sample, sequenced in a study of T cells after posttransplantation cyclophosphamide. Here immunoSEQ multiplex PCR was the method, and the copy in TCRdb shows in-frame clones only, minus some. In total the sample includes 14,000 or so clones, none of them seen once. The sequencing used PBMCs, collected 1,000 to 1,200 days after allogeneic stem cell transplant with posttransplant cyclophosphamide. These receptor sequences come from a female patient between 35 and 55 years old who received an allogeneic stem cell transplant from a related donor, was CMV-positive, and had no GVHD. Some T cells may trace back to the graft donor. The CDR3 runs from the conserved cysteine through the conserved F or W. A D gene is named only where the DNA matches it firmly. Only some rows state a clone size, as once, few, many or a class for expanded clones.

v_gene: TRBV4-3; j_gene: TRBJ2-7; d_gene: TRBD2; abundance: few; CDR3aa: CASSRSGLAGGHEQYF; CDR3nt: TGCGCCAGCAGCCGCTCCGGACTAGCGGGGGGGCACGAGCAGTACTTC
v_gene: TRBV5-6; j_gene: TRBJ1-1; d_gene: NA; abundance: NA; CDR3aa: CASSLTAGLGTEAFF; CDR3nt: TGTGCCAGCAGCTTGACCGCGGGTTTGGGGACTGAAGCTTTCTTT
v_gene: TRBV6-4; j_gene: TRBJ1-2; d_gene: TRBD1; abundance: many; CDR3aa: CASSDVRGRGYTF; CDR3nt: TGTGCCAGCAGTGACGTCAGGGGGCGCGGCTACACCTTC
v_gene: TRBV19; j_gene: TRBJ2-1; d_gene: TRBD2; abundance: medium-sized; CDR3aa: CASKASGVNNEQFF; CDR3nt: TGTGCCAGTAAGGCTAGCGGGGTTAACAATGAGCAGTTCTTC
v_gene: TRBV27; j_gene: TRBJ1-6; d_gene: TRBD1; abundance: NA; CDR3aa: CASSLLGTGYSPLHF; CDR3nt: TGTGCCAGCAGTTTATTGGGGACAGGGTATTCACCCCTCCACTTT
v_gene: TRBV6-1; j_gene: TRBJ1-6; d_gene: TRBD1; abundance: many; CDR3aa: CASSDRQGNSPLHF; CDR3nt: TGTGCCAGCAGTGATAGACAGGGAAATTCACCCCTCCACTTT
v_gene: TRBV15; j_gene: TRBJ1-5; d_gene: NA; abundance: NA; CDR3aa: CATSTLGAGGSNQPQHF; CDR3nt: TGTGCCACCAGCACTCTCGGAGCGGGGGGTAGCAATCAGCCCCAGCATTTT
v_gene: TRBV15; j_gene: TRBJ1-1; d_gene: NA; abundance: few; CDR3aa: CATSSTQGNTEAFF; CDR3nt: TGTGCCACCAGCAGCACTCAGGGGAACACTGAAGCTTTCTTT
v_gene: TRBV14; j_gene: TRBJ2-7; d_gene: TRBD2; abundance: many; CDR3aa: CASSPLSGLGSEQYF; CDR3nt: TGTGCCAGCAGCCCCCTTTCGGGACTAGGGAGCGAGCAGTACTTC
v_gene: TRBV5-1; j_gene: TRBJ2-1; d_gene: NA; abundance: many; CDR3aa: CASSPLSVTVRGGYNEQFF; CDR3nt: TGCGCCAGCAGCCCACTCTCAGTGACTGTCCGAGGGGGTTACAATGAGCAGTTCTTC
v_gene: TRBV7-9; j_gene: TRBJ1-6; d_gene: NA; abundance: few; CDR3aa: CASSLDAGGYNSPLHF; CDR3nt: TGTGCCAGCAGCTTGGACGCGGGGGGATATAATTCACCCCTCCACTTT
v_gene: TRBV7-3; j_gene: TRBJ2-3; d_gene: TRBD2; abundance: many; CDR3aa: CASSLTVAGGGIDTQYF; CDR3nt: TGTGCCAGCAGCTTAACGGTAGCGGGGGGCGGTATAGATACGCAGTATTTT
v_gene: TRBV5-4; j_gene: TRBJ2-3; d_gene: TRBD1; abundance: many; CDR3aa: CASSLPGQGTDTQYF; CDR3nt: TGTGCCAGCAGCTTACCGGGACAGGGCACAGATACGCAGTATTTT
v_gene: TRBV5-1; j_gene: TRBJ2-1; d_gene: NA; abundance: many; CDR3aa: CASSLLGALYNEQFF; CDR3nt: TGCGCCAGCAGCTTACTGGGGGCATTGTACAATGAGCAGTTCTTC
v_gene: TRBV4-2; j_gene: TRBJ2-5; d_gene: TRBD2; abundance: few; CDR3aa: CASSQVPPSWASGGAGETQYF; CDR3nt: TGTGCCAGCAGCCAAGTCCCCCCATCCTGGGCTAGCGGGGGGGCCGGGGAGACCCAGTACTTC